A single sample gave rise to the 32 T cell receptor beta chains below, sequenced in a study of blood T cell repertoires in COVID-19. Profiled with immunoSEQ multiplex PCR; TCRdb holds only in-frame clones, not every one. Among 90,000 to 130,000 clones listed, over 60% were seen once. The sample taken for sequencing was peripheral blood. The receptor set was obtained from an elderly woman with acute or convalescent COVID-19.

This chain joins TRBV30 and TRBJ1-1; D not resolved. CDR1 GTSNPN and CDR2 SVGIG come from the germline V gene (reference sequence). This CDR3 is built from 12 residues. V was pared by 0 bases and J by 7 bases, with 9 bases between. The CDR3 reads CAWSVSGLEAFF. The CDR3 DNA sequence: TGTGCCTGGAGTGTATCCGGTCTTGAAGCTTTCTTT.

The V and J genes are TRBV7-9 and TRBJ1-1; perhaps TRBD1 as D (6 bases). Germline CDR1 is SEHNR and CDR2 is FQNEAQ (reference sequence). V was trimmed by 6 bases and J by 0 bases, leaving 17 bases between them. This CDR3 is built from 16 residues. Here the CDR3 reads CASRHTSGTMNTEAFF. The CDR3 DNA reads as TGTGCCAGCAGACACACCTCCGGGACAATGAACACTGAAGCTTTCTTT. The full variable domain, its missing parts supplied by reference TRBV7-9 and TRBJ1-1, is DTGVSQNPRHKITKRGQNVTFRCDPISEHNRLYWYRQTLGQGPEFLTYFQNEAQLEKSRLLSDRFSAERPKGSFSTLEIQRTEQGDSAMYLCASRHTSGTMNTEAFFGQGTRLTVV.

The genes are TRBV3-1 (or the pseudogene TRBV3-2) and TRBJ2-5; TRBD1 aligns across 7 bases. V gave up 4 bases and J gave up 1 base; unmatched junction bases: 6. CDR3 length: 15 amino acids. Germline assignment: CDR1 LGHDT and CDR2 YNNKEL (reference sequence). CDR3 coding DNA: TGTGCCAGCAGCCTCGGGACAGCCTTCCAAGAGACCCAGTACTTC. Residues: CASSLGTAFQETQYF.

This chain joins TRBV10-3 and TRBJ2-3, with TRBD1 identical over 8 bases. Germline CDR1 is ENHRY and CDR2 is SYGVKD. The CDR3 length is 15 residues. J gave up 7 bases and V 6 bases, and 12 bases lay outside the gene matches. The CDR3 loop is CAISPHGQGANTQYF. The CDR3 region has the DNA TGTGCCATCAGCCCCCATGGGCAGGGGGCGAATACGCAGTATTTT.

The rearrangement joins TRBV2 to TRBJ1-6; 7 nucleotides line up with TRBD1. Germline assignment: CDR1 SNHLY and CDR2 FYNNEI. Trimming took 6 bases from V and 5 from J; bases not matched to a gene: 4. The CDR3 covers 14 residues. The CDR3 DNA follows: TGTGCCAGCAGGACCGGGACAGATAATTCACCCCTCCACTTT. Translating it yields CASRTGTDNSPLHF. Drawing the rest from reference TRBV2 and TRBJ1-6, the complete variable domain is EPEVTQTPSHQVTQMGQEVILRCVPISNHLYFYWYRQILGQKVEFLVSFYNNEISEKSEIFDDQFSVERPDGSNFTLKIRSTKLEDSAMYFCASRTGTDNSPLHFGNGTRLTVT.

This chain connects TRBV7-2 to TRBJ1-5, with D perhaps TRBD1 (5 bases). CDR3 length: 15 amino acids. Trimming shortened V by 5 bases and J by 6 bases, and 17 bases separated the two germline ends. Germline lookup yields CDR1 SGHTA and CDR2 FQGNSA. The CDR3 DNA is TGTGCCAGCAGCCCGGACTCGGGGAGGGGTCAGCCCCAGCATTTT. It codes for CASSPDSGRGQPQHF.

The genes are TRBV2 and TRBJ2-7; TRBD1 might be the D (5 bases). This CDR3 spans 14 amino acids. The germline V gene has CDR1 SNHLY and CDR2 FYNNEI. Trimming took off 0 bases at V and 3 bases at J, with 9 bases between the two ends. CDR3 DNA sequence: TGTGCCAGCAGTGAAGCAGGGGAAAACTACGAGCAGTACTTC. The encoded protein is CASSEAGENYEQYF.

J is TRBJ2-3 and V is TRBV27, with TRBD2 as a possible D gene (5 bases). V was shortened by 6 bases and J by 6 bases, with 22 bases between the two germline ends. Germline V gene lookup returns CDR1 MNHEY and CDR2 SMNVEV (reference sequence). The CDR3 contains 16 residues. Here the CDR3 DNA reads TGTGCCAGCAGGAGCGAGGGTTCGGGCGAATGGGATACGCAGTATTTT. This translates into CASRSEGSGEWDTQYF.

The sample holds a few counts of this clone. The rearrangement links TRBV7-9 to TRBJ1-4; TRBD1 matches at 8 bases. J was trimmed by 7 bases and V by 2 bases; bases with no gene match: 6. Germline V gene lookup returns CDR1 SEHNR and CDR2 FQNEAQ (reference sequence). The CDR3 totals 15 residues. The CDR3 loop is CASSLQGAPGEKLFF. Written as DNA, the CDR3 is TGTGCCAGCAGCTTACAGGGGGCGCCGGGTGAAAAACTGTTTTTT. The variable domain in full, with the rest retrieved from reference TRBV7-9 and TRBJ1-4, is DTGVSQNPRHKITKRGQNVTFRCDPISEHNRLYWYRQTLGQGPEFLTYFQNEAQLEKSRLLSDRFSAERPKGSFSTLEIQRTEQGDSAMYLCASSLQGAPGEKLFFGSGTQLSVL.

This clone was detected a few times. The genes are TRBV5-6 and TRBJ2-7; D perhaps matches TRBD2 (6 bases). This CDR3 is 14 amino acids long. Looked up from germline, CDR1 is SGHDT and CDR2 is YYEEEE. V was trimmed by 5 bases and J by 2 bases, leaving 14 bases between them. The CDR3 DNA follows: TGTGCCAGCAGTCCGCGGGGACTGGCCTACGAGCAGTACTTC. Translating it yields CASSPRGLAYEQYF.

The rearrangement links TRBV5-4 to TRBJ2-1, with 9 bases that match TRBD2. The CDR3 contains 16 residues. V lost 5 bases and J lost 4; bases outside the gene matches: 10. The germline CDR1 and CDR2 sequences are SGHNT and YYREEE (reference sequence). CDR3 bases: TGTGCCAGCAGTCCGCAGGGCGGGAGGGTGTACAATGAGCAGTTCTTC. This encodes CASSPQGGRVYNEQFF.

This chain connects TRBV28 to TRBJ1-5; D gene ambiguous. The CDR3 is 15 residues long. V lost 7 bases and J 2 bases, leaving 15 bases between the germline ends. Germline loops: CDR1 MDHEN, CDR2 SYDVKM. This chain's CDR3 is CASTRSGDGNQPQHF. DNA for the CDR3: TGTGCCAGCACCAGAAGCGGCGATGGCAATCAGCCCCAGCATTTT.

This chain connects TRBV29-1 to TRBJ2-7; 8 bases map to TRBD1. The CDR3 covers 15 residues. V lost 3 bases and J lost 4; bases outside the gene matches: 11. Germline CDR1 SQVTM, CDR2 ANQGSEA. CDR3 DNA sequence: TGCAGCGTTGAGAAAGTGTCAGGGGGCAGGTACGAGCAGTACTTC. Translating it yields CSVEKVSGGRYEQYF.

This chain links TRBV7-8 with TRBJ1-5, with 10 bases fitting TRBD1. V lost 4 bases to trimming and J lost 6 bases; unmatched junction nucleotides: 6. The germline V gene has CDR1 SGHVS and CDR2 FQNEAQ. This CDR3 region has 15 residues. CDR3 amino acids: CASSYDRGQSQPQHF. As DNA, the CDR3 is TGTGCCAGCAGCTACGACAGGGGGCAAAGTCAGCCCCAGCATTTT.

V usage is TRBV30 and J usage is TRBJ2-7; 11 positions match TRBD1. Germline-derived CDR1 and CDR2 are GTSNPN and SVGIG (reference sequence). This CDR3 spans 15 amino acids. V was pared by 3 bases and J by 6 bases, with 10 bases of the junction left unmatched. The CDR3 region has the DNA TGTGCCTGGAGGGACACCGGGACAGGGGGACGCGAGCAGTACTTC. Protein product: CAWRDTGTGGREQYF.

The chain recombines TRBV5-1 with TRBJ2-7, with 7 nucleotides matching TRBD1. Unmatched junction bases numbered 10, after V lost 5 bases and J lost 2 bases. The germline CDR1 and CDR2 sequences are SGHRS and YFSETQ. The CDR3 has 15 residues. In DNA, the CDR3 is TGCGCCAGCAGAGAGGGTGACAGGGCAACCTACGAGCAGTACTTC. Translating it yields CASREGDRATYEQYF.

This clone was seen a few times. The chain links TRBV6-5 to TRBJ2-6; TRBD2 might be the D (5 bases). CDR3 length: 15 amino acids. Trimming removed 6 bases at V and 0 bases at J, with 9 bases between. The germline gives CDR1 MNHEY, CDR2 SVGAGI. CDR3: CASSLGDSGANVLTF. CDR3 nucleotide sequence: TGTGCCAGCAGCCTCGGGGACTCTGGGGCCAACGTCCTGACTTTC.

V and J are TRBV30 and TRBJ1-1, with 7 positions matching TRBD1. This CDR3 is built from 13 residues. V lost 2 bases and J lost 3; bases outside the gene matches: 3. Germline lookup yields CDR1 GTSNPN and CDR2 SVGIG (reference sequence). CDR3 coding DNA: TGTGCCTGGAGTCCGCAGGGGGACACTGAAGCTTTCTTT. As protein: CAWSPQGDTEAFF.

Only one count was recorded for this clone. This chain connects TRBV7-2 to TRBJ2-3; D might be TRBD2 (5 bases). V was clipped by 5 bases and J by 5 bases, with 14 bases between them. CDR1 is SGHTA, CDR2 FQGNSA, per germline. The CDR3 extends over 14 amino acids. CDR3 nucleotides: TGTGCCAGCAGCGCAGGACTCTTCGTAGATACGCAGTATTTT. Amino acids: CASSAGLFVDTQYF.

This chain links TRBV6-1 with TRBJ2-5, with 11 bases aligning to TRBD1. The CDR3 length is 16 residues. Germline V gives CDR1 MNHNS, CDR2 SASEGT. J was trimmed by 5 bases and V by 2 bases; bases with no gene match: 7. The CDR3 region is CASSESLGTGGETQYF. CDR3 DNA: TGTGCCAGCAGTGAATCCCTCGGGACAGGGGGTGAGACCCAGTACTTC.

The V and J genes are TRBV5-1 and TRBJ1-4; possible D gene TRBD1, 5 bases. With 4 bases removed from V and 5 bases from J, the gap between germline ends came to 12 bases. CDR1 and CDR2 (germline): SGHRS, YFSETQ. The CDR3 extends over 14 amino acids. The CDR3: CASSRQNPNEKLFF. DNA for the CDR3: TGCGCCAGCAGCCGACAGAACCCAAATGAAAAACTGTTTTTT.

CDR3 sequence reads: CASSSPSGPRDEQFF. The CDR3 nucleotides read TGTGCCAGCAGCTCCCCTAGCGGTCCTAGGGATGAGCAGTTCTTC. The V gene is TRBV5-6, the J gene TRBJ2-1, with 7 bases fitting TRBD2. The CDR3 length is 15 residues. Germline trimming cut 3 bases from V and 8 bases from J; bases unmatched to any gene: 11. The germline V gene has CDR1 SGHDT and CDR2 YYEEEE.

The chain recombines TRBV6-5 with TRBJ1-1; maybe TRBD1 (5 bases). CDR3 size: 14 residues. Trimming cost V 6 bases and J 0 bases, with 11 bases left between them. Per germline, CDR1 MNHEY and CDR2 SVGAGI. Here the CDR3 DNA reads TGTGCCAGCAGGGGGCAGGGATTGAACACTGAAGCTTTCTTT. Translating gives CASRGQGLNTEAFF.

This chain links TRBV7-2 with TRBJ2-1, with 8 bases matching TRBD2. The junction had 6 bases not matched to a gene; V was cut back by 5 bases and J by 6 bases. The CDR3 contains 14 residues. Germline lookup yields CDR1 SGHTA and CDR2 FQGNSA. CDR3 residues: CASSLSGSFNEQFF. The CDR3 region has the DNA TGTGCCAGCAGCCTGAGCGGGAGCTTCAATGAGCAGTTCTTC.

This chain links TRBV18 with TRBJ1-4; D remains unclear. Germline CDR1 reads KGHSH; CDR2 reads LQKENI. Trimming removed 3 bases at V and 8 bases at J, with 13 bases between. This CDR3 contains 14 residues. The CDR3 spells CASSPPSTTEKLFF. The CDR3 DNA reads as TGTGCCAGCTCACCGCCATCGACAACCGAAAAACTGTTTTTT.

The chain links TRBV7-3 to TRBJ2-7; 7 nucleotides match TRBD2. With V trimmed by 5 bases and J by 7 bases, 14 bases remained unmatched. From germline, CDR1 is SGHTA and CDR2 FQGTGA. The CDR3 is 15 amino acids. For the CDR3, the DNA is TGTGCCAGCAGCCCGAATTCGGGGGGAGGGATGGAGCAGTACTTC. It encodes CASSPNSGGGMEQYF.

The V call is TRBV19, the J call TRBJ1-1; 10 nucleotides agree with TRBD1. After removal of 5 bases from V and 3 bases from J, the junction contained 6 bases not matched to a gene. Germline-derived CDR1 and CDR2 are LNHDA and SQIVND (reference sequence). There are 15 residues in the CDR3. CDR3 DNA: TGTGCCAGTAGTCCTATGACAGGGGGCGACACTGAAGCTTTCTTT. It codes for CASSPMTGGDTEAFF.

For this clone: One end of the junction fails to match germline, which may point to a read error. This sequence joins TRBV6-5 and TRBJ1-4, with D possibly being TRBD1 (5 bases). CDR3 length: 15 amino acids. CDR1 is MNHEY and CDR2 is SVGAGI in the germline V gene. CDR3 sequence reads: CASCYARGTNEKLFF. The CDR3 DNA reads TGTGCCAGCTGTTACGCGCGGGGGACTAATGAAAAACTGTTTTTT.

The J gene is TRBJ2-5, the V gene TRBV18; the match to TRBD1 covers 9 bases. This CDR3 has 15 residues. V shed 3 bases and J 4 bases; nucleotides not matched to a gene: 6. Germline V gives CDR1 KGHSH, CDR2 LQKENI. The chain's CDR3 is CASSPRTGEGETQYF. The CDR3 nucleotides read TGTGCCAGCTCACCCCGGACAGGGGAAGGAGAGACCCAGTACTTC.

The chain carries TRBV19 and TRBJ1-2; 8 bases map to TRBD1. This CDR3 is 14 amino acids long. Germline V gives CDR1 LNHDA, CDR2 SQIVND (reference sequence). The V segment lost 6 bases and the J segment 2 bases; nucleotides outside the gene matches: 5. In DNA form, the CDR3 reads TGTGCCAGTAGGCGACAGGGGTCCAACTATGGCTACACCTTC. Translation gives CASRRQGSNYGYTF.

This sequence joins TRBV7-3 and TRBJ2-1; 9 nucleotides align to TRBD2. Trimming removed 2 bases from V and 1 base from J; junction bases left unmatched: 3. This CDR3 has 16 amino acids. The germline V gene has CDR1 SGHTA and CDR2 FQGTGA. CDR3 amino acids: CASSLRGGESYNEQFF. The DNA for the CDR3 is TGTGCCAGCAGCTTACGCGGGGGGGAGTCCTACAATGAGCAGTTCTTC.

This rearrangement joins TRBV12-5 to TRBJ2-7; D might be TRBD1 (5 bases). Germline CDR1 LGHNT, CDR2 FRNRAP. Deletions cut 6 bases from V and 5 bases from J, with 8 bases between. The CDR3 runs to 11 residues. CDR3 residues: CASGLTDEQYF. Here the CDR3 DNA reads TGTGCTAGTGGCTTGACAGACGAGCAGTACTTC.